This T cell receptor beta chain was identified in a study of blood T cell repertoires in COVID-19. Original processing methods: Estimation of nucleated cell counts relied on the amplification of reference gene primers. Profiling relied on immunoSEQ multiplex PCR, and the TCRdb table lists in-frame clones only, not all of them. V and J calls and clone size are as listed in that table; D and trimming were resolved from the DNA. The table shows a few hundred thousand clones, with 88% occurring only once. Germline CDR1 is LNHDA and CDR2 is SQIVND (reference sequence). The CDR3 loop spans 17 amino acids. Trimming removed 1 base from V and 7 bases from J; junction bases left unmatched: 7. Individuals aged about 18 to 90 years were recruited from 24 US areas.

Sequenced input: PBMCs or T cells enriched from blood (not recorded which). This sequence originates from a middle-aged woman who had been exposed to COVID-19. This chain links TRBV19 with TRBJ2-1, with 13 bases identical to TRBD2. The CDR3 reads CASSIALLAGGLNEQFF. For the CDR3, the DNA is TGTGCCAGTAGTATAGCGCTACTAGCGGGGGGGCTGAATGAGCAGTTCTTC.